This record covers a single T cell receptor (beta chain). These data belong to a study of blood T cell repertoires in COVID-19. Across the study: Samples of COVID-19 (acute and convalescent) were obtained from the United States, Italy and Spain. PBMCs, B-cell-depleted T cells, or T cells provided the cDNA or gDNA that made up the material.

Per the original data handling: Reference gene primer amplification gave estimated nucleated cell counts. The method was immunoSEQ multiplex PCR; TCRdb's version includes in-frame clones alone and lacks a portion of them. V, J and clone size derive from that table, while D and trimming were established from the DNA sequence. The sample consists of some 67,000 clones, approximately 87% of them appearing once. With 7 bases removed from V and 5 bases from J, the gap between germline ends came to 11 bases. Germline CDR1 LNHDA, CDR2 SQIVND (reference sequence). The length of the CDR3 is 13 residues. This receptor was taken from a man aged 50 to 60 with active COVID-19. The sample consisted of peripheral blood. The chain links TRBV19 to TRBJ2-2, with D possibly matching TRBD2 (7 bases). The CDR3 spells CASTKGGTGELFF. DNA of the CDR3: TGTGCCAGTACCAAGGGGGGGACCGGGGAGCTGTTTTTT. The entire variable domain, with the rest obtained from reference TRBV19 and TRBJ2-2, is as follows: DGGITQSPKYLFRKEGQNVTLSCEQNLNHDAMYWYRQDPGQGLRLIYYSQIVNDFQKGDIAEGYSVSREKKESFPLTVTSAQKNPTAFYLCASTKGGTGELFFGEGSRLTVL.